The rows below give T cell receptor beta chains drawn from one sample of a study of monozygotic twins with inflammatory bowel disease. TCRdb reprocessed the 5' RACE reads, with one entry per CDR3 protein and no DNA. The sample has approximately 330,000 distinct CDR3 sequences; the top ten hold around 2%. The sequenced material came from blood. These TCRs come from a human donor with ulcerative colitis or Crohn's disease, or a healthy co-twin of an affected twin (not recorded which). CDR3s include the opening cysteine and the closing phenylalanine or tryptophan.

j_call: TRBJ2-1
cdr3_length: 14
v_call: TRBV4-1
cdr3_aa: CASSLTPLAGGQFF

j_call: TRBJ2-1
cdr3_length: 14
v_call: TRBV29-1
cdr3_aa: CTSAMGVPYNEQFF

j_call: TRBJ2-1
cdr3_length: 19
v_call: TRBV28
cdr3_aa: CASRRTSVRTKRSYNEQFF

j_call: TRBJ1-2
cdr3_length: 11
v_call: TRBV3-1
cdr3_aa: CASSDGYGYTF

j_call: TRBJ1-2
cdr3_length: 14
v_call: TRBV11-2
cdr3_aa: CASSLERGDYGYTF

j_call: TRBJ2-7
cdr3_length: 17
v_call: TRBV14
cdr3_aa: CASSQSGPGGRIYEQYF

j_call: TRBJ1-2
cdr3_length: 14
v_call: TRBV4-1
cdr3_aa: CASSQASGGYGYTF

j_call: TRBJ2-1
cdr3_length: 14
v_call: TRBV11-2
cdr3_aa: CASSLAGLSNEQFF

j_call: TRBJ1-4
cdr3_length: 15
v_call: TRBV12-3/TRBV12-4
cdr3_aa: CASSSRRATNEKLFF

j_call: TRBJ2-1
cdr3_length: 15
v_call: TRBV3-1
cdr3_aa: CASSQDRGGFGEQFF

j_call: TRBJ2-7
cdr3_length: 15
v_call: TRBV7-8
cdr3_aa: CASSLESSSSYEQYF

j_call: TRBJ1-2
cdr3_length: 13
v_call: TRBV6-1
cdr3_aa: CASSEAAGYGYTF